The source of this T cell receptor beta chain is a study of blood T cell repertoires in COVID-19. Study background: Sites across the United States, Italy and Spain contributed samples from acute and convalescent COVID-19. PBMCs, B-cell-depleted T cells, or T cells were the source of the cDNA or gDNA that made up the material.

Germline CDR1 reads KGHSH; CDR2 reads LQKENI. J was trimmed by 3 bases and V by 8 bases; bases with no gene match: 6. The CDR3 has 14 amino acids. Original handling: Quantification of nucleated cells was approximated via reference gene primer amplification. Sequencing was performed with immunoSEQ multiplex PCR; in TCRdb, only in-frame clones are kept and a portion is missing. The DNA gave D and trimming, while V, J and clone size come from that table. Of about 97,000 clones listed, about 91% are singletons. Sequencing input: peripheral blood. The receptor comes from a man in his forties or fifties with acute or convalescent COVID-19. The rearrangement uses TRBV18 and TRBJ1-2; 10 bases are a match to TRBD1. CDR3 protein: CASLGQGSDYGYTF. The CDR3 nucleotides are TGTGCCAGCCTGGGACAGGGGTCTGACTATGGCTACACCTTC.